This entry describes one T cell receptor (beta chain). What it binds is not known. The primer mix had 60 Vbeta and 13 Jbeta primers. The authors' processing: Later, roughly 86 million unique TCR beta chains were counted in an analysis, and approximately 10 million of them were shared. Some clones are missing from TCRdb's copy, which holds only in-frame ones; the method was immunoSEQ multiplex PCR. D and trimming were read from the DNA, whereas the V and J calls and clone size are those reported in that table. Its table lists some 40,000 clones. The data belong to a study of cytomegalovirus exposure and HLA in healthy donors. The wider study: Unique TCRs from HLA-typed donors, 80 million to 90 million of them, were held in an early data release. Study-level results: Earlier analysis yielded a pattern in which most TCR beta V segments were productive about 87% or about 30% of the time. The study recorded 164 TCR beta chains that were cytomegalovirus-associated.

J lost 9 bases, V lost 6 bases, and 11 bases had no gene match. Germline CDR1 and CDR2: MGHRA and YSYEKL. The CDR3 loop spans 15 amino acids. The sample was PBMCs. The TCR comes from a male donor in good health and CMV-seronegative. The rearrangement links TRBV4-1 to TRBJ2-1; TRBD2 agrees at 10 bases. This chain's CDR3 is CASRHPGTSVGEQFF. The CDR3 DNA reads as TGCGCCAGCAGGCACCCTGGGACTAGCGTGGGTGAGCAGTTCTTC.